Listed below are T cell receptor beta chains from one sample, sequenced in a study of blood T cell repertoires in COVID-19. This table comes from immunoSEQ multiplex PCR, and its TCRdb copy is limited to in-frame clones, with some not included. The sample holds under 150,000 clones, roughly 80% seen once. Sequenced material: peripheral blood. These TCRs come from a woman between 40 and 55 years old with acute or convalescent COVID-19. Both conserved end residues are part of each CDR3. The D gene is left open where the match is weak. Clone size is not always given. Where it is, it says once, few, many or a class for expanded clones.

D: TRBD1
size: .
V: TRBV12-3/TRBV12-4
J: TRBJ2-6
DNA: TGTGCTCAGGGGGCTGGGGCCAACGTCCTGACTTTC
CDR3: CAQGAGANVLTF

D: .
size: .
V: TRBV6-2/TRBV6-3
J: TRBJ2-1
DNA: TGTGCCAGCAGTTATATAGAGAATGAGCAGTTCTTC
CDR3: CASSYIENEQFF

D: .
size: .
V: TRBV6-2/TRBV6-3
J: TRBJ2-1
DNA: TGTGCCAGCAGTTTTCCACTCTACAATGAGCAGTTCTTC
CDR3: CASSFPLYNEQFF

D: TRBD2
size: .
V: TRBV5-6
J: TRBJ2-1
DNA: TGTGCCAGCAGGCGTACTAGCGGCTACAATGAGCAGTTCTTC
CDR3: CASRRTSGYNEQFF

D: .
size: .
V: TRBV5-5
J: TRBJ2-5
DNA: TGTGCCAGCAGCATCCACTTGGCCGGGGGAGAGACCCAGTACTTC
CDR3: CASSIHLAGGETQYF

D: TRBD1
size: few
V: TRBV9
J: TRBJ2-1
DNA: TGTGCCAGCAGCGTAGGGTTGGGACAGGGGGAGAATGAGCAGTTCTTC
CDR3: CASSVGLGQGENEQFF

D: TRBD1
size: .
V: TRBV6-6
J: TRBJ2-2
DNA: TGTGCCAGCAGTTATAACAGGGGGAGAGGGGAGCTGTTTTTT
CDR3: CASSYNRGRGELFF

D: .
size: .
V: TRBV5-6
J: TRBJ1-6
DNA: TGTGCCAGCAGCTACGGGTGGTCGCCCCTCCACTTT
CDR3: CASSYGWSPLHF

D: .
size: .
V: TRBV6-6
J: TRBJ2-1
DNA: TGTGCCAGCAGTTACGGGGGGGCCTCCTACAATGAGCAGTTCTTC
CDR3: CASSYGGASYNEQFF

D: .
size: .
V: TRBV30
J: TRBJ2-7
DNA: TGTGCCTGGAGTCCCCAGCGCGACGAGCAGTACTTC
CDR3: CAWSPQRDEQYF

D: TRBD1
size: .
V: TRBV18
J: TRBJ1-2
DNA: TGTGCCAGCTCACCAGGGACAGGAAATGGCTACACCTTC
CDR3: CASSPGTGNGYTF

D: TRBD1
size: .
V: TRBV9
J: TRBJ1-1
DNA: TGTGCCAGCAGCGTGGACCCCACAGGGGACACTGAAGCTTTCTTT
CDR3: CASSVDPTGDTEAFF

D: .
size: .
V: TRBV13
J: TRBJ1-4
DNA: TGTGCCAGCAGCTTAGGACAGGGCTGGGAAAAACTGTTTTTT
CDR3: CASSLGQGWEKLFF

D: TRBD1
size: .
V: TRBV5-1
J: TRBJ1-2
DNA: TGCGCCAGCAGTTTGAGGGGGTCGACAGGGCATCCGGGCTATGGCTACACCTTC
CDR3: CASSLRGSTGHPGYGYTF

D: .
size: .
V: TRBV12-3/TRBV12-4
J: TRBJ1-1
DNA: TGTGCCAGCACCTTAGGGGTAGGGTGGGCTTTCTTT
CDR3: CASTLGVGWAFF

D: .
size: .
V: TRBV6-5
J: TRBJ1-3
DNA: TGTGCCAGCAGTTTGCAGGGCTACTCTGGAAACACCATATATTTT
CDR3: CASSLQGYSGNTIYF

D: TRBD2
size: once
V: TRBV2
J: TRBJ2-2
DNA: TGTGCCAGCCAGACTAGCGGGGGAATCGGCGGGGAGCTGTTTTTT
CDR3: CASQTSGGIGGELFF

D: TRBD2
size: .
V: TRBV9
J: TRBJ2-2
DNA: TGTGCCAGCAGAGGAGAGACCCGGGGGGGCACCGGGGAGCTGTTTTTT
CDR3: CASRGETRGGTGELFF

D: TRBD2
size: .
V: TRBV9
J: TRBJ2-1
DNA: TGTGCCAGCAGCGTAGAACTAGCGAATGAGCAGTTCTTC
CDR3: CASSVELANEQFF

D: TRBD1
size: .
V: TRBV5-1
J: TRBJ1-1
DNA: TGCGCCAGCAGCTCGCAGGGGGGTGCTGAAGCTTTCTTT
CDR3: CASSSQGGAEAFF

D: TRBD1
size: .
V: TRBV6-5
J: TRBJ1-6
DNA: TGTGCCAGCAGTTACGACAGGGGTTACTCACCCCTCCACTTT
CDR3: CASSYDRGYSPLHF

D: .
size: .
V: TRBV18
J: TRBJ2-6
DNA: TGTGCCAGCTCACGTAACATGGCCTCTGGGGCCAACGTCCTGACTTTC
CDR3: CASSRNMASGANVLTF

D: .
size: once
V: TRBV29-1
J: TRBJ2-1
DNA: TGCAGCGTTGAAGATCCGGGGGTCTACAATGAGCAGTTCTTC
CDR3: CSVEDPGVYNEQFF

D: TRBD1
size: .
V: TRBV2
J: TRBJ1-2
DNA: TGTGCCAGCAGCCTGGACAGGGCCCTCTATGGCTACACCTTC
CDR3: CASSLDRALYGYTF

D: .
size: .
V: TRBV10-3
J: TRBJ2-7
DNA: TGTGCCATCAGGGCAGAGGTTCCCTACGAGCAGTACTTC
CDR3: CAIRAEVPYEQYF

D: TRBD2
size: .
V: TRBV18
J: TRBJ2-7
DNA: TGTGCCAGCTCACGGACCGGGACTACCGCCTACGAGCAGTACTTC
CDR3: CASSRTGTTAYEQYF

D: .
size: .
V: TRBV30
J: TRBJ2-2
DNA: TGTGCCTGGACCGAACATCTCCCCGGGGAGCTGTTTTTT
CDR3: CAWTEHLPGELFF

D: TRBD1
size: once
V: TRBV10-3
J: TRBJ1-2
DNA: TGTGCCATCAGTGAGGGGGGACAGCGTAACTATGGCTACACCTTC
CDR3: CAISEGGQRNYGYTF

D: .
size: few
V: TRBV18
J: TRBJ1-2
DNA: TGTGCCAGCTCACCCGGGGCGGGGGCGGTGTACCCCTATGGCTACACCTTC
CDR3: CASSPGAGAVYPYGYTF

D: .
size: .
V: TRBV25-1
J: TRBJ1-2
DNA: TGTGCCAGCAGGTGGGGGGACTATGGCTACACCTTC
CDR3: CASRWGDYGYTF

D: .
size: .
V: TRBV29-1
J: TRBJ1-1
DNA: TGCAGCGGTGAGGTTGACGGGCTCGGGATTCTCTTT
CDR3: CSGEVDGLGILF

D: .
size: .
V: TRBV4-1
J: TRBJ2-7
DNA: TGCGCCAGCAGCCTCGGCGGGACCTACGAGCAGTACTTC
CDR3: CASSLGGTYEQYF

D: TRBD2
size: .
V: TRBV24-1
J: TRBJ2-7
DNA: TGTGCCACCAGTGACCGTGGACTAGCCGGCCTGGGCGAGCAGTACTTC
CDR3: CATSDRGLAGLGEQYF

D: .
size: .
V: TRBV9
J: TRBJ2-7
DNA: TGTGCCAGCAGCGTAGATTCCCTCCCGTACGAGCAGTACTTC
CDR3: CASSVDSLPYEQYF

D: .
size: .
V: TRBV27
J: TRBJ2-2
DNA: TGTGCCAGCAGTTTATATGGCGGTCGCGGGGAGCTGTTTTTT
CDR3: CASSLYGGRGELFF

D: .
size: .
V: TRBV2
J: TRBJ2-7
DNA: TGTGCCACCAAACCCGGGGGAGATAATGTCGAGCAGTACTTC
CDR3: CATKPGGDNVEQYF

D: TRBD1
size: .
V: TRBV6-6
J: TRBJ1-1
DNA: TGTGCCAGCAGTTACCGCAGGACAGGGTCTAACACTGAAGCTTTCTTT
CDR3: CASSYRRTGSNTEAFF

D: TRBD1
size: .
V: TRBV3-1/TRBV3-2
J: TRBJ2-3
DNA: TGTGCCAGCAGCCAAGGACAGGGAGTGGGGACAGATACGCAGTATTTT
CDR3: CASSQGQGVGTDTQYF

D: TRBD1
size: .
V: TRBV7-2
J: TRBJ2-5
DNA: TGTGCCAGCAGCTCGGCCGGGACAGGGGGGGGAGAGACCCAGTACTTC
CDR3: CASSSAGTGGGETQYF

D: .
size: .
V: TRBV9
J: TRBJ1-6
DNA: TGTGCCAGCAGCGCGGGGGGGGTTGTCTCACCCCTCCACTTT
CDR3: CASSAGGVVSPLHF

D: .
size: .
V: TRBV27
J: TRBJ1-1
DNA: TGTGCCAGCAGTTCCTACGGGACTTCTGAAGCTTTCTTT
CDR3: CASSSYGTSEAFF

D: .
size: .
V: TRBV15
J: TRBJ1-5
DNA: TGTGCCACCAGGGTCCCGGGGAGCAATCAGCCCCAGCATTTT
CDR3: CATRVPGSNQPQHF

D: TRBD1
size: once
V: TRBV15
J: TRBJ1-2
DNA: TGTGCCACCAGCAGAACACAACAGGGGACAGGAGGCTACACCTTC
CDR3: CATSRTQQGTGGYTF

D: TRBD1
size: .
V: TRBV28
J: TRBJ2-3
DNA: TGTGCCAGCAGTTTTGGGACAGGGTTGCTTAGGGGAAGCACAGATACGCAGTATTTT
CDR3: CASSFGTGLLRGSTDTQYF

D: .
size: .
V: TRBV5-4
J: TRBJ2-5
DNA: TGTGCCAGCAGCTCGCCCCCGCAGGGAGGGGGAGAGACCCAGTACTTC
CDR3: CASSSPPQGGGETQYF

D: .
size: .
V: TRBV25-1
J: TRBJ1-4
DNA: TGTGCCAGCAGTGACACCTCCTCTGGTGAGGAAAAACTGTTTTTT
CDR3: CASSDTSSGEEKLFF